Shown below are 13 T cell receptor beta chains from a single sample sequenced in a study of shared T cell receptors in the human thymus. Profiling relied on immunoSEQ multiplex PCR, and the TCRdb table lists in-frame clones only, not all of them. This table holds hundreds of thousands of clones, approximately 95% found once. The sample consisted of thymocytes. Source of these receptors: a human donor.

J is TRBJ2-3 and V is TRBV28; D is undetermined. Germline values: CDR1 MDHEN, CDR2 SYDVKM. This CDR3 has 12 amino acids. V gave up 5 bases and J gave up 3 bases, with 6 bases separating them. The CDR3 DNA sequence: TGTGCCAGCAGTCGAGAAACAGATACGCAGTATTTT. Protein: CASSRETDTQYF.

CDR3 in DNA: TGCAGCGTTTGGGGCGGGGGCACAGATACGCAGTATTTT. It is translated as CSVWGGGTDTQYF. The chain uses TRBV29-1 and TRBJ2-3; D possibly corresponds to TRBD2 (6 bases). V gave up 5 bases and J gave up 1 base, with 10 bases separating them. The CDR3 contains 13 residues. CDR1 is SQVTM, CDR2 ANQGSEA, per germline.

V usage is TRBV5-1 and J usage is TRBJ2-5; 11 bases fit TRBD1. V gave up 4 bases and J gave up 4 bases; unmatched junction bases: 3. This CDR3 has 14 residues. Looked up from germline, CDR1 is SGHRS and CDR2 is YFSETQ. CDR3 protein: CASSPGTGGETQYF. Written as DNA, the CDR3 is TGCGCCAGCAGCCCCGGGACAGGGGGAGAGACCCAGTACTTC.

The chain is built from TRBV30 and TRBJ2-1; tentatively, D is TRBD1 or TRBD2 (5 bases each). This CDR3 has 16 amino acids. Trimming took 2 bases from V and 6 from J, leaving 20 bases between them. Germline V CDR1 and CDR2: GTSNPN, SVGIG (reference sequence). The CDR3 reads CAWSRGGAGKGNEQFF. The CDR3 DNA follows: TGTGCCTGGAGTCGGGGCGGCGCAGGGAAGGGCAATGAGCAGTTCTTC.

This chain links TRBV18 with TRBJ2-1; weak D call: TRBD2 (7 bases). Germline loops: CDR1 KGHSH, CDR2 LQKENI. This CDR3 is 15 amino acids long. V lost 1 base and J lost 8, with 15 bases in between. CDR3 loop: CASSPRPEGGDEQFF. In DNA form, the CDR3 reads TGTGCCAGCTCACCACGACCTGAAGGGGGGGATGAGCAGTTCTTC.

V and J are TRBV7-2 and TRBJ2-5, with 8 bases fitting TRBD2. Germline CDR1 reads SGHTA; CDR2 reads FQGNSA. After removal of 5 bases from V and 2 bases from J, the junction contained 16 bases not matched to a gene. The CDR3 has 18 residues. The CDR3 is CASSTRASGQTAQETQYF. CDR3 DNA: TGTGCCAGCAGCACCAGGGCTAGCGGGCAGACTGCTCAAGAGACCCAGTACTTC.

The sample holds a few counts of this clone. This chain connects TRBV18 to TRBJ2-1; the D gene is possibly TRBD2 (6 bases). The germline V gene encodes CDR1 KGHSH and CDR2 LQKENI. V lost 1 base and J 5 bases, leaving 21 bases between the germline ends. The CDR3 consists of 18 residues. CDR3 amino acids: CASSPRAIAVRVDNEQFF. DNA for the CDR3: TGTGCCAGCTCACCACGGGCAATAGCGGTCCGAGTGGACAATGAGCAGTTCTTC.

In the case of this clone: The CDR3 carries no conserved terminal phenylalanine or tryptophan, so it likely arises from a read error. The DNA is left out, because the CDR3 cannot be placed on it with certainty; the CDR3 is given as TCRdb lists it. CDR3 protein: CASSEGGQGRS. The J gene is TRBJ1-2, the V gene TRBV6-1; the table's D call TRBD1 went unverified against the DNA. The CDR3 is made up of 11 amino acids, end residues included. CDR1 is MNHNS and CDR2 is SASEGT in the germline V gene.

CDR3 nucleotides: TGTGCCAGCAGCTTATGGGTTCCAGGGCTAGCCAAAAACATTCAGTACTTC. Translation: CASSLWVPGLAKNIQYF. The rearrangement links TRBV11-1 to TRBJ2-4, with a weak D call TRBD1 (5 bases). Germline values: CDR1 SGHAT, CDR2 FQDESV (reference sequence). V lost 2 bases and J 0 bases, leaving 14 bases between the germline ends. The CDR3 is 17 residues long.

The chain combines TRBV9 with TRBJ2-2, with D possibly TRBD2 on 6 matching bases. From germline, CDR1 is SGDLS and CDR2 YYNGEE. The CDR3 runs 16 residues. Trimming left V 0 bases short and J 0 bases short, with 9 bases between. The CDR3 sequence: CASSVATSSNTGELFF. The CDR3 DNA sequence: TGTGCCAGCAGCGTAGCTACTAGCTCGAACACCGGGGAGCTGTTTTTT. The full variable domain, rest sourced from reference TRBV9 and TRBJ2-2, is DSGVTQTPKHLITATGQRVTLRCSPRSGDLSVYWYQQSLDQGLQFLIQYYNGEERAKGNILERFSAQQFPDLHSELNLSSLELGDSALYFCASSVATSSNTGELFFGEGSRLTVL.

V is TRBV7-3 and J is TRBJ1-2; D gene unclear. The CDR3 has 12 residues. Germline CDR1 and CDR2: SGHTA and FQGTGA. CDR3 DNA sequence: TGTGTCGGGCCTAAGTCCTTCTATGGCTACACCTTC. Its protein is CVGPKSFYGYTF.

The chain joins TRBV28 to TRBJ2-7; D is perhaps TRBD1 (5 bases). The CDR3 loop spans 15 amino acids. Trimming took 5 bases from V and 3 from J, leaving 17 bases between them. Germline V gives CDR1 MDHEN, CDR2 SYDVKM. The DNA for the CDR3 is TGTGCCAGCAGTCCATCACCCCCGACAGACTACGAGCAGTACTTC. It codes for CASSPSPPTDYEQYF.

The J gene is TRBJ2-7, the V gene TRBV5-1; no clear D gene. This CDR3 is built from 14 residues. CDR1 and CDR2 from the germline V gene are SGHRS and YFSETQ. V was shortened by 3 bases and J by 4 bases, with 14 bases between the two germline ends. This CDR3 reads CASSSDGLSYEQYF. CDR3 DNA sequence: TGCGCCAGCAGCTCCGACGGCCTCAGTTACGAGCAGTACTTC.